Below are 8 T cell receptor beta chains sequenced from a single sample in a study of response to subunit inactivated influenza vaccine. TCRdb called the RT-PCR reads again in MiXCR, with one record for every CDR3 protein. This repertoire shows approximately 170,000 distinct CDR3 sequences, about an eighth found once; its top ten account for approximately 27%. The sample was CD8+ T cells sorted from PBMCs, taken roughly 5 days after vaccination. Receptors originate from a man in his fifties or sixties who received an inactivated influenza vaccine.

The chain links TRBV10-3 to TRBJ2-7; 15 bases agree with TRBD2. The CDR3 is 15 amino acids. Trimming removed 6 bases from V and 6 bases from J; junction bases left unmatched: 6. Germline CDR1 reads ENHRY; CDR2 reads SYGVKD. CDR3 loop: CAIRGGLAGGPEQYF. The DNA for the CDR3 is TGTGCCATCAGGGGGGGACTAGCGGGAGGTCCCGAGCAGTACTTC.

This chain links TRBV20-1 with TRBJ2-1; 7 bases are shared with TRBD2. V lost 0 bases to trimming and J lost 2 bases; unmatched junction nucleotides: 13. This CDR3 has 18 amino acids. CDR1 and CDR2 from the germline V gene are DFQATT and SNEGSKA (reference sequence). CDR3 residues: CSARDLVLAGLPYNEQFF. CDR3 nucleotide sequence: TGCAGTGCTAGAGATCTCGTGTTAGCGGGCCTTCCCTACAATGAGCAGTTCTTC.

V gene TRBV10-3 combines with J gene TRBJ1-6, with TRBD1 matching 8 bases. This CDR3 has 17 amino acids. Trimming cost V 3 bases and J 6 bases; bases outside gene matches: 10. Germline assignment: CDR1 ENHRY and CDR2 SYGVKD. CDR3 in DNA: TGTGCCATCAGTGATTGGGGCAGGGGGCCCGCTAATTCACCCCTCCACTTT. This translates into CAISDWGRGPANSPLHF.

This clonotype was seen many times. The chain is built from TRBV4-3 and TRBJ2-1, with 11 bases aligning to TRBD2. CDR3 length: 17 amino acids. Losses at the gene ends were 4 bases for V and 12 bases for J; bases not matched to a gene: 17. The V gene's germline CDR1 is LGHNA and CDR2 YSLEER. The DNA of the CDR3 is TGCGCCAGCAGCCCAAACCGACTAGCGGGGCGGGAAGCCTTGCAGTTCTTC. Amino acid sequence: CASSPNRLAGREALQFF.

The chain employs TRBV7-6 and TRBJ2-3; 13 bases align to TRBD2. CDR1 is SGHVS and CDR2 is FNYEAQ in the germline V gene. Germline trimming cut 5 bases from V and 2 bases from J; bases unmatched to any gene: 4. This CDR3 comprises 16 residues. DNA of the CDR3: TGTGCCAGCAGCCCCGGACTAGCGGGGGACACAGATACGCAGTATTTT. Translation gives CASSPGLAGDTDTQYF.

The rearrangement uses TRBV6-4 and TRBJ2-2, with D tentatively TRBD2 (5 bases). The V end was cut by 4 bases, the J end by 5 bases, with 8 bases between. CDR1 MRHNA and CDR2 SNTAGT come from the germline V gene. There are 13 residues in the CDR3. The chain's CDR3 is CASSAAGTGELFF. CDR3 DNA sequence: TGTGCCAGCAGTGCGGCGGGTACCGGGGAGCTGTTTTTT.

The chain employs TRBV4-2 and TRBJ2-1, with 11 bases aligning to TRBD2. The junction had 7 bases not matched to a gene; V was cut back by 4 bases and J by 5 bases. The CDR3 length is 16 residues. Per the germline V gene, CDR1 is LGHNA and CDR2 is YNFKEQ. This CDR3 is CASSPSGLADHNEQFF. As DNA, the CDR3 is TGTGCCAGCAGCCCCTCGGGACTAGCGGATCACAATGAGCAGTTCTTC.

The rearrangement links TRBV7-9 to TRBJ1-5, with 9 bases aligning to TRBD1. The germline V gene encodes CDR1 SEHNR and CDR2 FQNEAQ (reference sequence). The CDR3 spans 17 residues. V lost 2 bases and J lost 4; bases outside the gene matches: 9. CDR3 sequence reads: CASSLTAGTGWNQPQHF. Here the CDR3 DNA reads TGTGCCAGCAGCTTAACGGCGGGGACAGGGTGGAATCAGCCCCAGCATTTT.